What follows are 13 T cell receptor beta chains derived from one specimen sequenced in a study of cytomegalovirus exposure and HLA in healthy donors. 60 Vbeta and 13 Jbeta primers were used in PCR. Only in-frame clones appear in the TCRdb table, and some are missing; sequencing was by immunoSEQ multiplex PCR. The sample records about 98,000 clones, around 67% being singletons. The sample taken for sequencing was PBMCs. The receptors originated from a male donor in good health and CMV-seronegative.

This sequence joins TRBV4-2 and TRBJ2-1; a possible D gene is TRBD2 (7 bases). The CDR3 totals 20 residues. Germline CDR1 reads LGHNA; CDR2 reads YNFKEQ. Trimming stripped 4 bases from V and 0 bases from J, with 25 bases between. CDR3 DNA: TGTGCCAGCAGCCCTCACGGGGGCGGGAGCGCCCGCTCCTCCTACAATGAGCAGTTCTTC. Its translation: CASSPHGGGSARSSYNEQFF.

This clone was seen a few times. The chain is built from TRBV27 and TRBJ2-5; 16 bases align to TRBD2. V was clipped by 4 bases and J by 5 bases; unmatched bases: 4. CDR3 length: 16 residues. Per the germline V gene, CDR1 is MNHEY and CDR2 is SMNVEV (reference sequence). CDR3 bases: TGTGCCAGCAGTTCGGGACTAGCGGGAGGGTGGGAGACCCAGTACTTC. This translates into CASSSGLAGGWETQYF.

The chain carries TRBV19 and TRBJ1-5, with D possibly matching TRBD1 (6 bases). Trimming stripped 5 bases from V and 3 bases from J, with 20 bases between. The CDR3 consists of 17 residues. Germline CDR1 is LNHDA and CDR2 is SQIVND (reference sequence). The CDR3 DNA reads TGTGCCAGTAGTTCCATTTTCAGGGGAGGGGACAATCAGCCCCAGCATTTT. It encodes CASSSIFRGGDNQPQHF.

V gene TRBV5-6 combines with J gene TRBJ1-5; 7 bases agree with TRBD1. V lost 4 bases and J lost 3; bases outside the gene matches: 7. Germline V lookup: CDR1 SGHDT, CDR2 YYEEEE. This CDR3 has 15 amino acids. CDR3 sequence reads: CASSRRGGHNQPQHF. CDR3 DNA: TGTGCCAGCAGCCGGAGAGGGGGCCACAATCAGCCCCAGCATTTT.

The DNA for the CDR3 is TGCAGCGTGCGGACTAGCGGGAAGCTTTGCGAGCAGTACTTC. This sequence encodes CSVRTSGKLCEQYF. This sequence joins TRBV29-1 and TRBJ2-7; 12 bases agree with TRBD2. The length of the CDR3 is 14 residues. V dropped 6 bases and J dropped 6; count of bases not matched to a gene: 9. Germline V CDR1 and CDR2: SQVTM, ANQGSEA.

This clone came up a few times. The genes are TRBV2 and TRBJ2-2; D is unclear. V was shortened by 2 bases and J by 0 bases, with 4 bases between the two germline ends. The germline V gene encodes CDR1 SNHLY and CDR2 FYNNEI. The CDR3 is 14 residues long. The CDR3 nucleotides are TGTGCCAGCAGTGAAATAACGAACACCGGGGAGCTGTTTTTT. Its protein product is CASSEITNTGELFF.

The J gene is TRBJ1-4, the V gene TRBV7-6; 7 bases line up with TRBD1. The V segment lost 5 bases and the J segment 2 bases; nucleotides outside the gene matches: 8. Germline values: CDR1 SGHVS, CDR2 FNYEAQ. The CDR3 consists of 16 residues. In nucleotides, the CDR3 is TGTGCCAGCAGCAGGCCGGGAGGGGGCACTAATGAAAAACTGTTTTTT. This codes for CASSRPGGGTNEKLFF. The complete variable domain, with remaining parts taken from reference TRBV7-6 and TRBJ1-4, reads GAGVSQSPRYKVTKRGQDVALRCDPISGHVSLYWYRQALGQGPEFLTYFNYEAQQDKSGLPNDRFSAERPEGSISTLTIQRTEQRDSAMYRCASSRPGGGTNEKLFFGSGTQLSVL.

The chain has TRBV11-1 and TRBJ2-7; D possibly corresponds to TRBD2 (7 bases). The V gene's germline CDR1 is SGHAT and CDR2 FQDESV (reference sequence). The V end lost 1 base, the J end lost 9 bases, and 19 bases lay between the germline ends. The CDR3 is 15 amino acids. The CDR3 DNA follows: TGTGCCAGCAGCTTAGGGCCCGCCGGGGGGCTCGGGCAGTACTTC. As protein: CASSLGPAGGLGQYF.

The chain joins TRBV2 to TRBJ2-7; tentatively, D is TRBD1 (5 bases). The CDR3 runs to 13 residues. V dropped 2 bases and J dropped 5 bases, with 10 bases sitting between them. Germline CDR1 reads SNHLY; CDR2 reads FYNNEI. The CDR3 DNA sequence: TGTGCCAGCAGTGAACAGGGTCTCAACGAGCAGTACTTC. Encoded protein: CASSEQGLNEQYF.

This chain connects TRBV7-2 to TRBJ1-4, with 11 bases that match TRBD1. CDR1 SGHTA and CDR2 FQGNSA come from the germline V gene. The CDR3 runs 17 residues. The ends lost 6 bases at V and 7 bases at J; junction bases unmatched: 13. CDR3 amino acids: CASSSGAGGTGGEKLFF. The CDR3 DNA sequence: TGTGCCAGCAGTAGTGGGGCCGGGGGGACAGGGGGTGAAAAACTGTTTTTT. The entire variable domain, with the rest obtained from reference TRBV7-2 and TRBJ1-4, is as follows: GAGVSQSPSNKVTEKGKDVELRCDPISGHTALYWYRQSLGQGLEFLIYFQGNSAPDKSGLPSDRFSAERTGGSVSTLTIQRTQQEDSAVYLCASSSGAGGTGGEKLFFGSGTQLSVL.

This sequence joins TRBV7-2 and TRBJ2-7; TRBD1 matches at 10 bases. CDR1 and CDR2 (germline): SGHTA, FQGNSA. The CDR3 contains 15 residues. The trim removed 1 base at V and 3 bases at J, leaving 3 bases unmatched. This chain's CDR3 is CASSLGGTGDYEQYF. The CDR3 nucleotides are TGTGCCAGCAGCTTAGGTGGGACAGGGGACTACGAGCAGTACTTC.

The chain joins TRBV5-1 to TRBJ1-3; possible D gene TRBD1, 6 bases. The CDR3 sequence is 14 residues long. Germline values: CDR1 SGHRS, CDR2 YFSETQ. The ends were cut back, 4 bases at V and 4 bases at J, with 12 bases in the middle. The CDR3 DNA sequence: TGCGCCAGCAGCCCCGGGACATCGGGAAACACCATATATTTT. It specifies CASSPGTSGNTIYF.

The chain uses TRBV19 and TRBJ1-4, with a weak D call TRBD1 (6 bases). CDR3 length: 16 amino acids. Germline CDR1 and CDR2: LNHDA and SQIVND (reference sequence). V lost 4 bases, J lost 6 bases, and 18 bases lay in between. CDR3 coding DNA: TGTGCCAGTAGTAATGGACAGAGCCGTGGTGATGAAAAACTGTTTTTT. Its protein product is CASSNGQSRGDEKLFF.